One sample yielded the 13 T cell receptor beta chains listed below, sequenced in a study of T-cell reconstitution after alpha-beta-depleted transplantation in children. The authors prepared the TCRbeta library with unique molecular identifiers. TCRdb used MiXCR to reprocess the PCR reads, holding one entry per CDR3 protein. The sample consists of 200,000 to 250,000 distinct CDR3 sequences, around 8.9% of them appearing once. This material consisted of PBMCs from the stem cell graft donor, taken from the stem cell graft. All receptors come from a human donor who donated a stem cell graft to a child with SCID.

This clonotype was counted only a few times. The V call is TRBV20-1, the J call TRBJ2-3; 14 bases map to TRBD2. The CDR3 is 16 amino acids. J was trimmed by 3 bases and V by 3 bases; bases with no gene match: 5. CDR1 and CDR2 from the germline V gene are DFQATT and SNEGSKA (reference sequence). The CDR3 coding sequence is TGCAGTGCTAGCAAGGGACTAGCGGGGGCAACAGATACGCAGTATTTT. Translated: CSASKGLAGATDTQYF.

This clonotype was found many times. The V and J genes are TRBV27 and TRBJ2-5; 10 nucleotides line up with TRBD2. The CDR3 spans 16 residues. After removal of 5 bases from V and 1 base from J, the junction contained 7 bases not matched to a gene. The germline V gene encodes CDR1 MNHEY and CDR2 SMNVEV (reference sequence). This chain's CDR3 is CASSPASGGPQETQYF. CDR3 nucleotides: TGTGCCAGCAGTCCTGCTAGCGGGGGCCCCCAAGAGACCCAGTACTTC.

J is TRBJ1-1 and V is TRBV29-1, with TRBD1 identical over 10 bases. The CDR3 loop spans 17 amino acids. Trimming cost V 1 base and J 2 bases; bases outside gene matches: 10. The germline gives CDR1 SQVTM, CDR2 ANQGSEA. In DNA form, the CDR3 reads TGCAGCGTTGAAGTTCCTCGTGGGACAGGGGATAACACTGAAGCTTTCTTT. The encoded protein is CSVEVPRGTGDNTEAFF. Combining the CDR3 with reference TRBV29-1 and TRBJ1-1 gives the whole variable domain SAVISQKPSRDICQRGTSLTIQCQVDSQVTMMFWYRQQPGQSLTLIATANQGSEATYESGFVIDKFPISRPNLTFSTLTVSNMSPEDSSIYLCSVEVPRGTGDNTEAFFGQGTRLTVV.

This clonotype has ten or more counts. The chain carries TRBV24-1 and TRBJ2-5; 9 bases fit TRBD1. Germline CDR1 is KGHDR and CDR2 is SFDVKD. The CDR3 has 17 amino acids. Unmatched junction bases numbered 19, after V lost 10 bases and J lost 5 bases. The CDR3 region is CATTTSRGNRGPETQYF. CDR3 sequence (DNA): TGTGCCACAACAACCTCTCGAGGTAACAGGGGGCCGGAGACCCAGTACTTC.

This clonotype was counted at least ten times. The chain couples TRBV9 to TRBJ1-2; the D gene is possibly TRBD1 (6 bases). There are 15 residues in the CDR3. V shed 3 bases and J shed 4 bases, with 16 bases lying between them. Germline CDR1 reads SGDLS; CDR2 reads YYNGEE. Here the CDR3 DNA reads TGTGCCAGCAGCGCCCAGGGGAAAAAGCCCTATGGCTACACCTTC. The encoded protein is CASSAQGKKPYGYTF.

This clonotype was recorded at least ten times. This rearrangement joins TRBV7-9 to TRBJ1-2, with TRBD1 as a possible D gene (5 bases). This CDR3 is 13 amino acids long. V dropped 0 bases and J dropped 5 bases, with 7 bases sitting between them. The germline V gene has CDR1 SEHNR and CDR2 FQNEAQ (reference sequence). DNA for the CDR3: TGTGCCAGCAGCTTAGCCCAGGGATATGGCTACACCTTC. Protein sequence: CASSLAQGYGYTF.

The chain combines TRBV6-2 or TRBV6-3 with TRBJ1-2, with D unresolved. The CDR3 consists of 12 residues. Trimming pared 10 bases from V and 4 bases from J, leaving 13 bases between. Per germline, CDR1 MNHEY and CDR2 SVGEGT. The chain's CDR3 is CATEDPLYGYTF. The CDR3 DNA reads as TGTGCCACCGAGGACCCCCTCTATGGCTACACCTTC.

Details on this clonotype: This may come from a read error, since a much larger clone is one base off. The chain employs TRBV5-1 and TRBJ2-5, with 9 bases identical to TRBD2. This CDR3 region has 15 residues. Germline V gives CDR1 SGHRS, CDR2 YFSETQ. The CDR3 sequence is CASSLFLAGKEPQYF. CDR3 coding DNA: TGCGCCAGCAGCTTATTCCTAGCGGGGAAAGAGCCCCAGTACTTC. Drawing the rest from reference TRBV5-1 and TRBJ2-5, the complete variable domain is KAGVTQTPRYLIKTRGQQVTLSCSPISGHRSVSWYQQTPGQGLQFLFEYFSETQRNKGNFPGRFSGRQFSNSRSEMNVSTLELGDSALYLCASSLFLAGKEPQYFGPGTRLLVL.

The CDR3 region has the DNA TGTGCCTGGAGTTTGACAGTTTATTCATACGAGCAGTACTTC. Residues: CAWSLTVYSYEQYF. This sequence joins TRBV30 and TRBJ2-7; D possibly corresponds to TRBD1 (5 bases). The CDR3 has 14 amino acids. The germline V and J ends were trimmed by 2 bases and 4 bases, with 15 bases remaining between them. Germline V gene data show CDR1 as GTSNPN and CDR2 as SVGIG (reference sequence).

This clonotype appeared once. The V gene is TRBV20-1, the J gene TRBJ1-1; a possible D gene is TRBD1 (5 bases). CDR1 and CDR2 (germline): DFQATT, SNEGSKA (reference sequence). Trimming pared 2 bases from V and 1 base from J, leaving 8 bases between. The CDR3 length is 13 residues. The CDR3 protein is CSARLDRNTEAFF. The CDR3, as DNA: TGCAGTGCTAGATTAGACAGGAACACTGAAGCTTTCTTT.

The rearrangement joins TRBV11-2 to TRBJ1-5; tentatively, D is TRBD1 (6 bases). Germline CDR1 reads SGHAT; CDR2 reads FQNNGV. V shed 4 bases and J shed 4 bases, with 14 bases lying between them. The CDR3 is 15 amino acids. CDR3 nucleotides: TGTGCCAGCAGCTCCACAGGGATGGGTAATCAGCCCCAGCATTTT. It is translated as CASSSTGMGNQPQHF.

This clonotype was found many times. The chain joins TRBV6-1 to TRBJ2-2; D not certain. Germline-derived CDR1 and CDR2 are MNHNS and SASEGT. This CDR3 spans 15 amino acids. Trimming removed 5 bases from V and 3 bases from J, with 13 bases in between. CDR3 DNA: TGTGCCAGCAGTCTGACGCCGACTTACACCGGGGAGCTGTTTTTT. Translation: CASSLTPTYTGELFF.

This clonotype was counted many times. The CDR3 here is CASSLGGLGEKLFF. As DNA, the CDR3 is TGCGCCAGCAGCCTTGGAGGGCTCGGCGAAAAACTGTTTTTT. The chain recombines TRBV5-1 with TRBJ1-4; no definite D call. V lost 4 bases and J 8 bases, leaving 15 bases between the germline ends. Per germline, CDR1 SGHRS and CDR2 YFSETQ. The CDR3 length is 14 residues.